This TCR beta chain originates from a study of lymphopenia after photon versus proton radiotherapy. The method was immunoSEQ multiplex PCR; TCRdb's version includes in-frame clones alone and lacks a portion of them. Of 6,500 to 8,000 clones in the sample, around nine tenths are singletons; the top ten hold roughly 17%. The CDR3 length is 16 residues. From germline, CDR1 is LNHDA and CDR2 SQIVND (reference sequence). V shed 7 bases and J 0 bases; nucleotides not matched to a gene: 11. The chain links TRBV19 to TRBJ1-1; 7 positions agree with TRBD1. The sequence was collected from a man aged 55 to 70 with cholangiocarcinoma. Sequenced here: peripheral blood, sampled from a patient treated with photon-based radiotherapy. In DNA, the CDR3 is TGTGCCAGTACCCCCTTGGGGGGACAGTTGAACACTGAAGCTTTCTTT. The encoded protein is CASTPLGGQLNTEAFF.